These T cell receptor beta chains were read from a single sample in a study of CD8 T cells in ankylosing spondylitis. TCRdb redid the calling of the 5' RACE reads with MiXCR, one entry per CDR3 protein. The table lists roughly 130,000 distinct CDR3 sequences, approximately 9.2% of them singletons. Sequencing was carried out using synovial fluid, either unsorted or a sorted T cell fraction (not recorded which). All receptors come from a male donor with ankylosing spondylitis. CDR3s include the opening cysteine and the closing phenylalanine or tryptophan. The order of the fields is J gene, V gene, D gene, clone size, CDR3 DNA, CDR3 protein. D genes are given only for firm matches. Size is omitted from some rows. Given values are once, few, many or a class for expanded clones.

j_call: TRBJ1-5; v_call: TRBV3-1; d_call: NA; clone_size: NA; cdr3_nt: TGTGCCAGCAGCCGCGGGCCAGGGGGCAATCAGCCCCAGCATTTT; cdr3_aa: CASSRGPGGNQPQHF
j_call: TRBJ1-1; v_call: TRBV7-2; d_call: TRBD1; clone_size: many; cdr3_nt: TGTGCCAGCAGATTGGACAGGGCGCTCCCTGAAGCTTTCTTT; cdr3_aa: CASRLDRALPEAFF
j_call: TRBJ2-5; v_call: TRBV6-2/TRBV6-3; d_call: NA; clone_size: many; cdr3_nt: TGTGCCAGCAGTTACTCGATTATTCGGCTAGGTGGAGGGACCCAGTACTTC; cdr3_aa: CASSYSIIRLGGGTQYF
j_call: TRBJ1-5; v_call: TRBV20-1; d_call: NA; clone_size: many; cdr3_nt: TGCAGTCCTTTATTACAGGAGTGGTGGGATCAGCCCCAGCATTTT; cdr3_aa: CSPLLQEWWDQPQHF
j_call: TRBJ2-1; v_call: TRBV4-2; d_call: TRBD2; clone_size: many; cdr3_nt: TGTGCCAGCAGCCATCACGAGGGACTAGCGAACAATGAGCAGTTCTTC; cdr3_aa: CASSHHEGLANNEQFF
j_call: TRBJ2-7; v_call: TRBV4-2; d_call: NA; clone_size: many; cdr3_nt: TGTGCCAGCAGCCAAGAACAGGACAACGAGCAGTACTTC; cdr3_aa: CASSQEQDNEQYF
j_call: TRBJ1-4; v_call: TRBV5-1; d_call: TRBD1; clone_size: many; cdr3_nt: TGCGCCAGCAGCCGGGACAGGTCTGAAAAACTGTTTTTT; cdr3_aa: CASSRDRSEKLFF
j_call: TRBJ2-7; v_call: TRBV7-4; d_call: TRBD2; clone_size: many; cdr3_nt: TGTGCCAGCAGCGATATACTAGCGGGAGACCCCTCCTACGAGCAGTACTTC; cdr3_aa: CASSDILAGDPSYEQYF
j_call: TRBJ1-5; v_call: TRBV20-1; d_call: NA; clone_size: NA; cdr3_nt: TGCAGTGTCGGGAGGACTGGGCCCCAGCATTTT; cdr3_aa: CSVGRTGPQHF
j_call: TRBJ2-2; v_call: TRBV7-3; d_call: TRBD2; clone_size: NA; cdr3_nt: TGTGCCAGCAGCTTCGCTAGCGGGGGAACGACCGGGGAGCTGTTTTTT; cdr3_aa: CASSFASGGTTGELFF
j_call: TRBJ1-2; v_call: TRBV28; d_call: NA; clone_size: few; cdr3_nt: TGTGCCAGCAGTAGCCCTACAGGGTTGTACGGCTACACCTTC; cdr3_aa: CASSSPTGLYGYTF
j_call: TRBJ1-1; v_call: TRBV4-3; d_call: NA; clone_size: many; cdr3_nt: TGCGCCAGCAGCCAAGATCAATACAGGGCCACTGAAGCTTTCTTT; cdr3_aa: CASSQDQYRATEAFF
j_call: TRBJ2-7; v_call: TRBV5-5; d_call: NA; clone_size: NA; cdr3_nt: TGTGCCAGCAGCCCCCGCGCGGCGTCCGACGAGCAGTACTTC; cdr3_aa: CASSPRAASDEQYF
j_call: TRBJ2-7; v_call: TRBV12-3/TRBV12-4; d_call: NA; clone_size: many; cdr3_nt: TGTGCCAGCAGTTCCCACGGTGGGGCCTACGAGCAGTACTTC; cdr3_aa: CASSSHGGAYEQYF
j_call: TRBJ1-1; v_call: TRBV4-2; d_call: TRBD1; clone_size: NA; cdr3_nt: TGTGCCAGCAGCCAAAGGGACAGGGCGAACACTGAAGCTTTCTTT; cdr3_aa: CASSQRDRANTEAFF
j_call: TRBJ2-7; v_call: TRBV20-1; d_call: TRBD1; clone_size: few; cdr3_nt: TGCAGTGCTGAGGACAGGGATTACTACGTGGAGCAGTACTTC; cdr3_aa: CSAEDRDYYVEQYF
j_call: TRBJ2-7; v_call: TRBV5-6; d_call: NA; clone_size: many; cdr3_nt: TGTGCCAGCAGTTTAGCGGTGACCTACGAGCAGTACTTC; cdr3_aa: CASSLAVTYEQYF
j_call: TRBJ1-1; v_call: TRBV20-1; d_call: TRBD1; clone_size: many; cdr3_nt: TGCGCCAGACAGGGGGGCACTGAAGCTTTCTTT; cdr3_aa: CARQGGTEAFF
j_call: TRBJ2-7; v_call: TRBV5-1; d_call: TRBD1; clone_size: NA; cdr3_nt: TGCGCCAGCAGCTTTCAGGGGGCGAGAGAGCAGTACTTC; cdr3_aa: CASSFQGAREQYF
j_call: TRBJ2-7; v_call: TRBV3-1; d_call: NA; clone_size: NA; cdr3_nt: TGTGCCAGCAGCCAAAGAGGGGAGGCGAACGAGCAGTACTTC; cdr3_aa: CASSQRGEANEQYF
j_call: TRBJ2-5; v_call: TRBV3-1; d_call: TRBD1; clone_size: few; cdr3_nt: TGTGCCAGCAGCCACGGGACAGGGGGCTCAGAGACCCAGTACTTC; cdr3_aa: CASSHGTGGSETQYF
j_call: TRBJ1-1; v_call: TRBV20-1; d_call: NA; clone_size: NA; cdr3_nt: TGCAGTGCTAGTGAGGGGCCCACTGAAGCTTTCTTT; cdr3_aa: CSASEGPTEAFF
j_call: TRBJ1-1; v_call: TRBV28; d_call: NA; clone_size: many; cdr3_nt: TGTGCCAGCACCCTCCTGAACACTGAAGCTTTCTTT; cdr3_aa: CASTLLNTEAFF
j_call: TRBJ2-3; v_call: TRBV4-1; d_call: TRBD2; clone_size: many; cdr3_nt: TGCGCCAGCAGCCGAAGACTAGCGGGAGTGTCTGCAGATACGCAGTATTTT; cdr3_aa: CASSRRLAGVSADTQYF
j_call: TRBJ1-4; v_call: TRBV6-1; d_call: TRBD1; clone_size: NA; cdr3_nt: TGTGCCAGCAGTGGTAGGGACAGGGGAAATGAAAAACTGTTTTTT; cdr3_aa: CASSGRDRGNEKLFF
j_call: TRBJ2-2; v_call: TRBV20-1; d_call: NA; clone_size: NA; cdr3_nt: TGCAGTGCTAAAGGACTACAGAACACCGGGGAGCTGTTTTTT; cdr3_aa: CSAKGLQNTGELFF
j_call: TRBJ1-1; v_call: TRBV20-1; d_call: TRBD1; clone_size: NA; cdr3_nt: TGCAGTGGGGACAGAGATCTTCTGAACACTGAAGCTTTCTTT; cdr3_aa: CSGDRDLLNTEAFF
j_call: TRBJ2-5; v_call: TRBV21-1; d_call: NA; clone_size: many; cdr3_nt: TGTGCCAGCAGCAAATCATGCAGCGGGAGGGAGGGGGAGACCCAGTACTTC; cdr3_aa: CASSKSCSGREGETQYF
j_call: TRBJ1-1; v_call: TRBV13; d_call: NA; clone_size: many; cdr3_nt: TGTGCCAGCAGCCCCGGACAGATGAACACTGAAGCTTTCTTT; cdr3_aa: CASSPGQMNTEAFF
j_call: TRBJ2-2; v_call: TRBV6-1; d_call: TRBD1; clone_size: NA; cdr3_nt: TGTGCCAGCAGTGTAACCGGGACAGGGTTCCAAGCGAACACCGGGGAGCTGTTTTTT; cdr3_aa: CASSVTGTGFQANTGELFF
j_call: TRBJ2-2; v_call: TRBV12-3/TRBV12-4; d_call: NA; clone_size: many; cdr3_nt: TGTGCCAGCAGTCCAGACGGCGGGGAGCTGTTTTTT; cdr3_aa: CASSPDGGELFF
j_call: TRBJ2-3; v_call: TRBV5-4; d_call: NA; clone_size: many; cdr3_nt: TGTGCCAGCAGCTTGGTTGCCACAGCAGATACGCAGTATTTT; cdr3_aa: CASSLVATADTQYF
j_call: TRBJ1-1; v_call: TRBV6-2/TRBV6-3; d_call: NA; clone_size: few; cdr3_nt: TGTGCCAGCAGTTACTTCGGCAGGGTGACTGAAGCTTTCTTT; cdr3_aa: CASSYFGRVTEAFF
j_call: TRBJ2-1; v_call: TRBV3-1; d_call: NA; clone_size: many; cdr3_nt: TGTGCCAGCAGCCAATTTGATACTAGTAATGAGCAGTTCTTC; cdr3_aa: CASSQFDTSNEQFF
j_call: TRBJ2-2; v_call: TRBV7-2; d_call: NA; clone_size: NA; cdr3_nt: TGTGCCAGCAGCTTAGTCACAGGGTGGACCGGGGAGCTGTTTTTT; cdr3_aa: CASSLVTGWTGELFF
j_call: TRBJ2-2; v_call: TRBV5-1; d_call: NA; clone_size: many; cdr3_nt: TGCGCCAGCAGCTTGGTGGCAGAAGGGACCGGGGAGCTGTTTTTT; cdr3_aa: CASSLVAEGTGELFF
j_call: TRBJ2-3; v_call: TRBV20-1; d_call: NA; clone_size: many; cdr3_nt: TGCAGTGCTCTCTCGGGACCGAGCACAGATACGCAGTATTTT; cdr3_aa: CSALSGPSTDTQYF
j_call: TRBJ1-3; v_call: TRBV12-3/TRBV12-4; d_call: TRBD1; clone_size: NA; cdr3_nt: TGTGCCAACAGTCCCGGACAGGTGGAAAACACCATATATTTT; cdr3_aa: CANSPGQVENTIYF
j_call: TRBJ2-5; v_call: TRBV6-6; d_call: TRBD2; clone_size: many; cdr3_nt: TGTGCCACCGGGACTAGCGGGGAACAGACCCAGTACTTC; cdr3_aa: CATGTSGEQTQYF
j_call: TRBJ2-5; v_call: TRBV10-3; d_call: NA; clone_size: many; cdr3_nt: TGTGCCATCAGTGGTTGGGATCGTGGGGTTATGGAGACCCAGTACTTC; cdr3_aa: CAISGWDRGVMETQYF
j_call: TRBJ1-3; v_call: TRBV20-1; d_call: TRBD1; clone_size: NA; cdr3_nt: TGCAGTGCTAGTGACAGGGGCTCTGGAAACACCATATATTTT; cdr3_aa: CSASDRGSGNTIYF